The clone carrying this TCR beta chain has just one count. What it recognizes is unknown. TCR beta VDJ and CDR3 were profiled, and genomic DNA was the template. One entry per CDR3 protein, called by TCRdb with MiXCR from the reads. This sample carries 160,000 or so distinct CDR3 sequences, 45% to 55% of them seen once, and the ten largest clones take 30% to 40%. Sequencing involved patients with CD8+CD57+ cell expansion previously shown by flow cytometry. With V trimmed by 5 bases and J by 7 bases, 12 bases remained unmatched. CDR1 is MGHDK, CDR2 SYGVNS, per germline. This CDR3 contains 18 residues. The record originates from a study of CD8+CD57+ T cells in acquired aplastic anemia. Study as a whole: Sorting CD4+ and CD8+ cells gave DNA averaging roughly 3.2 ug. General study findings and limits: Significance was not reached for CD8+ Simpson's diversity between patients and controls. Around 29 CD8+ CDR3 sequences were shared between patients and controls.

The receptor was isolated from a human donor with aplastic anemia. The chain combines TRBV25-1 with TRBJ1-6; TRBD1 matches 12 bases. Sequenced material: sorted CD4+, CD8+, or CD8+CD57+ T cells (not recorded which) from PBMCs. The CDR3 here is CASSWASGTGGGNSPLHF. CDR3 nucleotides: TGTGCCAGCAGTTGGGCATCCGGGACAGGGGGCGGAAATTCACCCCTCCACTTT.